This T cell receptor (beta chain) emerged from a study of T cells in localized non-small cell lung cancer. Comment on this clone: Its cognate antigen is unknown.

Germline trimming cut 5 bases from V and 1 base from J; bases unmatched to any gene: 6. The CDR3 extends over 15 amino acids. CDR1 and CDR2 from the germline V gene are MGHDK and SYGVNS. Generated by immunoSEQ multiplex PCR, the TCRdb table keeps only in-frame clones and is missing some. Among around 2,700 clones, around 22% were seen once, and the ten largest hold more than 20%. General observations from the study: Adjacent lung held a median roughly 60 of the top 100 tumor clones.

The TCR originated in a man aged 35 to 69 with stage I lung adenocarcinoma. The V call is TRBV25-1, the J call TRBJ1-1; the match to TRBD1 covers 8 bases. The source material was lung tumor tissue, sampled before any cancer treatment. Here the CDR3 reads CASSSLQGGNTEAFF. Here the CDR3 DNA reads TGTGCCAGCAGTTCATTACAGGGGGGGAACACTGAAGCTTTCTTT.